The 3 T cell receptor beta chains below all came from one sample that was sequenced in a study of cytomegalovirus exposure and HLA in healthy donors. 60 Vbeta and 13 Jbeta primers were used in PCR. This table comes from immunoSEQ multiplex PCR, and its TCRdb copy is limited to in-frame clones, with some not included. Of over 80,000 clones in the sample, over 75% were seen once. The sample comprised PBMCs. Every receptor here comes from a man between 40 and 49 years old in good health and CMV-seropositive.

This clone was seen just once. The CDR3 here is CASSPGQFSSYEQYF. The CDR3 nucleotides read TGTGCCAGCAGCCCCGGACAGTTTAGCTCCTACGAGCAGTACTTC. V usage is TRBV9 and J usage is TRBJ2-7, with TRBD1 as a possible D gene (6 bases). V was trimmed by 4 bases and J by 0 bases, leaving 14 bases between them. The CDR3 consists of 15 residues. CDR1 and CDR2 (germline): SGDLS, YYNGEE.

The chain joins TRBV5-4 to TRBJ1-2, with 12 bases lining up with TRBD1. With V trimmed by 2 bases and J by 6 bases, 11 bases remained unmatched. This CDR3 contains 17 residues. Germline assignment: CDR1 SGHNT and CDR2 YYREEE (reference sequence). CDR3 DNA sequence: TGTGCCAGCAGCTTCGGGACAGGGGGCAAAGGAATTGATGGCTACACCTTC. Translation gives CASSFGTGGKGIDGYTF.

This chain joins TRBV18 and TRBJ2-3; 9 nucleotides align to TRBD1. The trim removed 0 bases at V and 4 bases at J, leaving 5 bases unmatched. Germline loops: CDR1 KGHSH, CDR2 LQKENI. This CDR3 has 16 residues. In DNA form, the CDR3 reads TGTGCCAGCTCACCACCTAAGGGACAGGGATCAGATACGCAGTATTTT. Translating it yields CASSPPKGQGSDTQYF.